This T cell receptor (beta chain) was sequenced during a study of siplizumab effects on memory and regulatory T cells. General study points: Both greater diversity than memory cells and a major contribution to the alloresponse seemed to characterize naive T cells.

V lost 3 bases, J lost 1 base, and 6 bases lay in between. Germline-derived CDR1 and CDR2 are MNHEY and SMNVEV (reference sequence). The CDR3 is 13 residues long. This clone was detected a few times. Its antigen is not known. Measured with immunoSEQ multiplex PCR; TCRdb has only the in-frame clones, and not every one. There are about 50,000 clones in the sample; about 90% occur only once, and around 0.3% lies in the top ten. The V gene is TRBV27, the J gene TRBJ1-1; D gene unclear. The TCR was taken from a human donor in good health. Sequencing used naive CD8+ T cells sorted from blood. In DNA form, the CDR3 reads TGTGCCAGCAGTTTGGCTGGGAACACTGAAGCTTTCTTT. Its protein is CASSLAGNTEAFF.